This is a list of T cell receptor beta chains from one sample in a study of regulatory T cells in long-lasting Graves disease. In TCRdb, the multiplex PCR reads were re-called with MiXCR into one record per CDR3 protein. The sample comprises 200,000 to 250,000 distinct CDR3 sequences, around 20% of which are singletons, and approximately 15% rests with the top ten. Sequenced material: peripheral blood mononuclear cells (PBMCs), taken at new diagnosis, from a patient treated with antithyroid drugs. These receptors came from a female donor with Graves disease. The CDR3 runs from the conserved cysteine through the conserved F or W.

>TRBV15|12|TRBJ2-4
CATSRDGSIQYF
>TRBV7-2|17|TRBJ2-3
CASRRMSAGGFIDTQYF
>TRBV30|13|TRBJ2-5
CATETGGGETQYF
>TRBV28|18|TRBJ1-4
CASSFLGQGAMMDEKLFF
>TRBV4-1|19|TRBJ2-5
CASSHPGLAGGPGRETQYF
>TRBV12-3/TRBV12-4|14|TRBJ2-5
CASSLDRILTTQYF
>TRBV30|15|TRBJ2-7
CAWKGGQGTPYEQYF
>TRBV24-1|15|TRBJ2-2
CATSDLARDTGELFF
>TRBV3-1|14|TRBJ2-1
CASSPTTGSGEQFF
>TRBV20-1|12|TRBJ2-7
CSVKGVGDEQYF
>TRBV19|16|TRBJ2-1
CASSKKLAGTHNEQFF
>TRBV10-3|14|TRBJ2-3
CAISREGPSDTQYF
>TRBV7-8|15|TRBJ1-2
CASSLPDRTNYGYTF
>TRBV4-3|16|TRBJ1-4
CASSQDLRGQSGKLFF
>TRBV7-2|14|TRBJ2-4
CASSPALGGNIQYF
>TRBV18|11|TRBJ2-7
CASSLSLEQYF
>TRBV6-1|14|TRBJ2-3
CASSVDRGSDTQYF
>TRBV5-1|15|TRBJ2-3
CASMTRDRATDTQYF
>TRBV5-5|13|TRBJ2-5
CASSTTGRETQYF
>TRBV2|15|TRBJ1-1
CASSEVGGMNTEAFF
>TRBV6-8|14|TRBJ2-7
CASRRDRGLYEQYF
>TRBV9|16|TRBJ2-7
CASSVPRDRVPYEQYF
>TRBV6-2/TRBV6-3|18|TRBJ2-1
CASSYAGTGGAKYNEQFF
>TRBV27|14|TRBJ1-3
CASSSHSVRNTIYF
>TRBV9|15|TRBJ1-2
CASSPSEFLGYGYTF
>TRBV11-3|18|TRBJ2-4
CASSLVPGTAGGKNIQYF
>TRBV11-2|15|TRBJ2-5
CASSRTSGGEETQYF
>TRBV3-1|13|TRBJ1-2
CASSQGEGYGYTF
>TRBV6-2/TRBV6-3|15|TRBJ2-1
CASTDIQRKRNEQFF
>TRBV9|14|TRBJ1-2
CASSTEAVAYGYTF
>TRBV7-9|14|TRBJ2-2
CASPPGQGPGELFF